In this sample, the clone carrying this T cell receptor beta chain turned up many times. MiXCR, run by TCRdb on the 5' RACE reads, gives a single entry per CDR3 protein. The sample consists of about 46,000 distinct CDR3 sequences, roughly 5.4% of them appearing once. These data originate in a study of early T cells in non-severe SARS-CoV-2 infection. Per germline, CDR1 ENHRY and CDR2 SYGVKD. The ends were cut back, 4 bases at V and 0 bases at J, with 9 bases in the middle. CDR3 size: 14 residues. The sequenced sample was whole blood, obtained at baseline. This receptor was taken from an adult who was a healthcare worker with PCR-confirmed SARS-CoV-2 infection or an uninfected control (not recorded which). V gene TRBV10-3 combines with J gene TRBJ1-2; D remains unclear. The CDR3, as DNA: TGTGCCATCAGTGGAATGGAATCTAACTATGGCTACACCTTC. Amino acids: CAISGMESNYGYTF.